The 32 T cell receptor beta chains listed next were all sequenced from one sample in a study of blood T cell repertoires in COVID-19. Generated by immunoSEQ multiplex PCR, the TCRdb table keeps only in-frame clones and is missing some. The sample lists about 170,000 clones; over 75% were seen once. Specimen: peripheral blood. These receptor sequences come from a man between 60 and 70 years old who had recovered from COVID-19.

This sequence joins TRBV7-6 and TRBJ2-1, with TRBD2 matching over 11 bases. Per germline, CDR1 SGHVS and CDR2 FNYEAQ. The V gene end was trimmed by 4 bases and the J gene end by 4 bases; junction bases not matched to a gene: 3. The CDR3 runs to 15 residues. The CDR3 reads CASSSRLAGYNEQFF. The DNA of the CDR3 is TGTGCCAGCAGCTCCAGACTAGCGGGGTACAATGAGCAGTTCTTC.

About this clone: Compared with germline, one end of the junction differs, possibly owing to a read error. The chain combines TRBV7-7 with TRBJ2-2, with D possibly being TRBD1 (8 bases). CDR1 SSHAT and CDR2 FNYEAQ come from the germline V gene (reference sequence). The CDR3 totals 15 residues. The CDR3 region is CASSYRGGETGELFF. In DNA, the CDR3 is TGTGCTAGCAGCTACAGGGGGGGCGAAACCGGGGAGCTGTTTTTT.

The chain is built from TRBV24-1 and TRBJ2-7; 7 positions agree with TRBD1. The CDR3 extends over 17 amino acids. V lost 1 base, J lost 7 bases, and 15 bases stayed unmatched. Germline CDR1 and CDR2: KGHDR and SFDVKD. The CDR3 DNA sequence: TGTGCCACCAGTGATTTAGGGGGCCGCTTTACCCGCTTAGAGCAGTACTTC. This translates into CATSDLGGRFTRLEQYF.

The V and J genes are TRBV27 and TRBJ1-3, with a tentative D call TRBD1 (5 bases). Germline values: CDR1 MNHEY, CDR2 SMNVEV (reference sequence). CDR3 length: 14 residues. Trimming cost V 6 bases and J 2 bases, with 11 bases left between them. CDR3 DNA sequence: TGTGCCAGCAGGCCCGCAGGGACTGGAAACACCATATATTTT. This encodes CASRPAGTGNTIYF.

The rearrangement uses TRBV5-1 and TRBJ1-4; D not resolved. The CDR3 totals 15 residues. In germline, CDR1 is SGHRS, CDR2 YFSETQ. Between the trimmed V and J ends, which lost 4 bases and 2 bases, there was a span of 12 bases. The DNA of the CDR3 is TGCGCCAGCAGCGAAGGAGGAGGGACTAATGAAAAACTGTTTTTT. Residues: CASSEGGGTNEKLFF.

The gene calls are TRBV1 and TRBJ1-1; the table calls TRBD1, which could not be checked here. TRBV1 counts as a pseudogene. This CDR3 has 16 residues. CDR3 DNA sequence: TGCACCAGCAGCCAAGTGGATCGACAGGGGGCCACTGAAGCTTTCTTT. Its translation is CTSSQVDRQGATEAFF.

Only one count was recorded for this clone. V gene TRBV6-5 combines with J gene TRBJ1-1, with no clear D. CDR1 MNHEY and CDR2 SVGAGI come from the germline V gene. The germline V and J ends were trimmed by 4 bases and 5 bases, with 11 bases remaining between them. This CDR3 is 13 amino acids long. The CDR3 is CASSLEGRTEAFF. DNA of the CDR3: TGTGCCAGCAGTTTGGAAGGGAGGACTGAAGCTTTCTTT.

The chain is built from TRBV3-1 (or the pseudogene TRBV3-2) and TRBJ2-7; tentative D call: TRBD2 (5 bases). The V and J ends lost 0 bases and 4 bases respectively, with 13 bases between them. This CDR3 has 15 residues. The germline V gene encodes CDR1 LGHDT and CDR2 YNNKEL (reference sequence). This CDR3 reads CASSQDGVMGYEQYF. Written as DNA, the CDR3 is TGTGCCAGCAGCCAAGACGGGGTTATGGGGTACGAGCAGTACTTC.

The rearrangement links TRBV19 to TRBJ2-2; 12 bases are a match to TRBD1. Germline V gene sequence: CDR1 LNHDA, CDR2 SQIVND (reference sequence). V shed 2 bases and J 7 bases; nucleotides not matched to a gene: 5. The CDR3 runs to 16 residues. CDR3 in DNA: TGTGCCAGTAGTATAATGGGACAGGGGGCAGGCGGGGAGCTGTTTTTT. The encoded protein is CASSIMGQGAGGELFF. Full variable domain (outside the CDR3, taken from reference TRBV19 and TRBJ2-2): DGGITQSPKYLFRKEGQNVTLSCEQNLNHDAMYWYRQDPGQGLRLIYYSQIVNDFQKGDIAEGYSVSREKKESFPLTVTSAQKNPTAFYLCASSIMGQGAGGELFFGEGSRLTVL.

This clone was picked up a small number of times. The V gene is TRBV19, the J gene TRBJ2-1, with 9 bases identical to TRBD1. From germline, CDR1 is LNHDA and CDR2 SQIVND (reference sequence). V shed 4 bases, J shed 8 bases, and the junction held 3 bases outside the gene matches. This CDR3 has 13 amino acids. CDR3 region: CASSTTGGDEQFF. The CDR3 nucleotides read TGTGCCAGTAGTACGACAGGGGGGGATGAGCAGTTCTTC.

J is TRBJ2-3 and V is TRBV7-2; 7 bases align to TRBD1. The CDR3 is 15 residues long. Germline loops: CDR1 SGHTA, CDR2 FQGNSA. V lost 1 base and J lost 6; bases outside the gene matches: 7. The CDR3 protein is CASSLVFDRVDTQYF. CDR3 nucleotide sequence: TGTGCCAGCAGCTTAGTCTTCGACAGGGTGGATACGCAGTATTTT.

This chain joins TRBV6-5 and TRBJ1-2; 7 bases align to TRBD1. J was trimmed by 4 bases and V by 8 bases; bases with no gene match: 7. CDR1 is MNHEY, CDR2 SVGAGI, per germline. The length of the CDR3 is 13 residues. CDR3 loop: CASRGQRVYGYTF. The CDR3 DNA reads TGTGCCAGCCGGGGACAGAGGGTCTATGGCTACACCTTC.

The CDR3 DNA reads TGTGCCAGCAGTTTATCTCAGAACAGGGGGAAAGCTTTCTTT. It is translated as CASSLSQNRGKAFF. V usage is TRBV27 and J usage is TRBJ1-1; 8 nucleotides line up with TRBD1. This CDR3 spans 14 amino acids. The germline gives CDR1 MNHEY, CDR2 SMNVEV (reference sequence). J was trimmed by 9 bases and V by 0 bases; bases with no gene match: 6.

The chain uses TRBV10-3 and TRBJ2-7; 11 bases line up with TRBD1. CDR1 is ENHRY, CDR2 SYGVKD, per germline. The V segment lost 6 bases and the J segment 3 bases; nucleotides outside the gene matches: 4. This CDR3 spans 14 amino acids. The CDR3 DNA reads as TGTGCCATCAGGGGGGGACAGGGGGACTACGAGCAGTACTTC. This translates into CAIRGGQGDYEQYF.

The V call is TRBV18, the J call TRBJ1-6; 9 bases fit TRBD1. V lost 3 bases and J lost 6; bases outside the gene matches: 6. Germline-derived CDR1 and CDR2 are KGHSH and LQKENI. The CDR3 is 16 amino acids. The CDR3 DNA reads as TGTGCCAGCTCACCCGGGACAGGGTCCCTTAATTCACCCCTCCACTTT. Translation gives CASSPGTGSLNSPLHF.

Ten or more counts support this clone. For the CDR3, the DNA is TGTGCCACACGGACAGGTTTCTATGGCTACACCTTC. It is translated as CATRTGFYGYTF. The rearrangement uses TRBV6-5 and TRBJ1-2; 7 bases fit TRBD1. The CDR3 contains 12 residues. V was clipped by 10 bases and J by 4 bases; unmatched bases: 6. The germline V gene encodes CDR1 MNHEY and CDR2 SVGAGI.

The V gene is TRBV4-2, the J gene TRBJ2-2; 14 bases fit TRBD2. The CDR3 contains 19 residues. Germline-derived CDR1 and CDR2 are LGHNA and YNFKEQ. V shed 0 bases, J shed 1 base, and the junction held 4 bases outside the gene matches. CDR3 DNA: TGTGCCAGCAGCCAAGAGACTAGCGGGGGGGCCGGGAACACCGGGGAGCTGTTTTTT. Its protein is CASSQETSGGAGNTGELFF.

On this clone itself: Within the sample, other DNA sequences also encode this same CDR3. The chain uses TRBV6-5 and TRBJ2-1; D not certain. V shed 6 bases and J shed 4 bases, with 10 bases lying between them. This CDR3 is built from 13 residues. Germline CDR1 MNHEY, CDR2 SVGAGI. CDR3 bases: TGTGCCAGCAGAAGTACAGAGTACAATGAGCAGTTCTTC. Residues: CASRSTEYNEQFF.

A single count supports this clone. The chain joins TRBV3-1 (or the pseudogene TRBV3-2) to TRBJ2-7; D gene uncertain. The CDR3 consists of 12 residues. Germline V gives CDR1 LGHDT, CDR2 YNNKEL (reference sequence). V gave up 2 bases and J gave up 3 bases, with 5 bases separating them. The CDR3 DNA is TGTGCCAGCAGCCAACTAGACTACGAGCAGTACTTC. Translating it yields CASSQLDYEQYF.

Comment on this clone: Within the sample, other DNA sequences also encode this same CDR3. The gene calls are TRBV4-3 and TRBJ2-1; no clear D gene. The V end lost 5 bases, the J end lost 7 bases, and 18 bases lay between the germline ends. CDR1 LGHNA and CDR2 YSLEER come from the germline V gene. This CDR3 is 15 amino acids long. The CDR3 is CASSGSWRLVNEQFF. CDR3 in DNA: TGCGCCAGCAGCGGTTCTTGGCGGTTGGTGAATGAGCAGTTCTTC.

V and J are TRBV19 and TRBJ1-4, with 8 bases fitting TRBD1. Trimming at V came to 10 bases and at J to 3 bases, leaving 16 bases not matched to a gene. CDR1 LNHDA and CDR2 SQIVND come from the germline V gene (reference sequence). This CDR3 spans 17 amino acids. CDR3 sequence: CATRTGKSFGSNEKLFF. The CDR3 DNA reads TGTGCCACCCGGACAGGGAAAAGTTTCGGGTCTAATGAAAAACTGTTTTTT. Looking up the rest from reference TRBV19 and TRBJ1-4 gives the full variable domain: DGGITQSPKYLFRKEGQNVTLSCEQNLNHDAMYWYRQDPGQGLRLIYYSQIVNDFQKGDIAEGYSVSREKKESFPLTVTSAQKNPTAFYLCATRTGKSFGSNEKLFFGSGTQLSVL.

A note on this clone: The sample holds other DNA sequences that translate to the same CDR3. V is TRBV6-5 and J is TRBJ1-5; 9 nucleotides line up with TRBD1. The CDR3 sequence is 13 residues long. Germline V lookup: CDR1 MNHEY, CDR2 SVGAGI. J was trimmed by 4 bases and V by 6 bases; bases with no gene match: 1. The CDR3 DNA reads as TGTGCCAGCAGAGGGACAGGGAATCAGCCCCAGCATTTT. Its protein is CASRGTGNQPQHF.

The V gene is TRBV9, the J gene TRBJ1-3, with D perhaps TRBD1 (5 bases). Trimming stripped 3 bases from V and 0 bases from J, with 13 bases between. This CDR3 has 16 residues. Germline loops: CDR1 SGDLS, CDR2 YYNGEE. The CDR3 spells CASSALPGGSGNTIYF. CDR3 coding DNA: TGTGCCAGCAGCGCCTTACCCGGGGGCTCTGGAAACACCATATATTTT.

This clone has only a few counts. The gene calls are TRBV5-4 and TRBJ2-2; possibly TRBD1 for D (5 bases). The CDR3 has 15 amino acids. V shed 4 bases and J shed 3 bases, with 13 bases lying between them. Germline V gene sequence: CDR1 SGHNT, CDR2 YYREEE (reference sequence). CDR3 nucleotides: TGTGCCAGCAGCCTCAAGACAGTATACACCGGGGAGCTGTTTTTT. Encoded protein: CASSLKTVYTGELFF.

This chain links TRBV9 with TRBJ1-2, with 7 bases fitting TRBD1. V shed 5 bases and J 4 bases; nucleotides not matched to a gene: 17. The CDR3 has 17 amino acids. Germline V CDR1 and CDR2: SGDLS, YYNGEE. CDR3 region: CASSLTIDRAAGYGYTF. CDR3 nucleotides: TGTGCCAGCAGTCTTACCATAGACAGGGCCGCGGGCTATGGCTACACCTTC.

The J gene is TRBJ1-2, the V gene TRBV14; D may be TRBD1 (5 bases). V was cut by 1 base and J by 6 bases, with 18 bases left in between. The CDR3 covers 16 residues. Germline V lookup: CDR1 SGHDN, CDR2 FVKESK. CDR3 nucleotides: TGTGCCAGCAGCCAAGGATTGGGGGGGATATCCCATGGCTACACCTTC. It specifies CASSQGLGGISHGYTF.

Only a few counts were recorded for this clone. The V and J genes are TRBV4-1 and TRBJ1-1, with D perhaps matching TRBD1 (5 bases). V dropped 3 bases and J dropped 8 bases, with 16 bases sitting between them. The germline V gene has CDR1 MGHRA and CDR2 YSYEKL. This CDR3 comprises 14 residues. CDR3: CASSHRGVQREAFF. The CDR3 DNA follows: TGCGCCAGCAGCCACCGGGGGGTACAAAGAGAAGCTTTCTTT.

V usage is TRBV18 and J usage is TRBJ1-5, with D perhaps TRBD1 (6 bases). The CDR3 is 16 amino acids. Germline loops: CDR1 KGHSH, CDR2 LQKENI. V was cut by 5 bases and J by 5 bases, with 19 bases left in between. For the CDR3, the DNA is TGTGCCAGCTCATCGGACGCCGGAGGGGGGGATCAGCCCCAGCATTTT. It translates to CASSSDAGGGDQPQHF.

This sequence joins TRBV6-5 and TRBJ1-5; the D gene is possibly TRBD1 (5 bases). Looked up from germline, CDR1 is MNHEY and CDR2 is SVGAGI. The length of the CDR3 is 12 residues. V lost 4 bases and J lost 5, with 6 bases in between. The CDR3 loop reads CASSSQDQPQHF. Here the CDR3 DNA reads TGTGCCAGCAGTTCACAGGATCAGCCCCAGCATTTT.

The chain couples TRBV7-2 to TRBJ1-1, with 8 bases fitting TRBD1. Germline V gene data show CDR1 as SGHTA and CDR2 as FQGNSA. The CDR3 contains 14 residues. V trimming: 7 bases; J trimming: 4 bases; junction bases outside the gene matches: 8. CDR3 coding DNA: TGTGCCAGCACCCGGACAGGGAGGTCCACTGAAGCTTTCTTT. Its translation: CASTRTGRSTEAFF.

The genes are TRBV6-2 or TRBV6-3 and TRBJ2-3; a possible D gene is TRBD2 (6 bases). The V gene lost 4 bases and the J gene lost 5 bases, with 10 bases spanning the gap. Germline assignment: CDR1 MNHEY and CDR2 SVGEGT. The CDR3 runs 13 residues. The DNA for the CDR3 is TGTGCCAGCAGTTTTAGGCGGGGAGATACGCAGTATTTT. Protein sequence: CASSFRRGDTQYF.

Concerning this clone: Germline and junction disagree at one end, which may indicate a read error. The chain carries TRBV13 and TRBJ2-4, with TRBD1 identical over 10 bases. Germline V gives CDR1 PRHDT, CDR2 FYEKMQ (reference sequence). This CDR3 region has 13 residues. In DNA, the CDR3 is TGTGCCAGCAGCTTAGAATCGACAGGGGGCTTGAACTTC. Protein sequence: CASSLESTGGLNF.